The entry that follows covers one T cell receptor (beta chain) sequence. As yet, its antigen is unknown. The sample originates from a study of cytomegalovirus exposure and HLA in healthy donors. On the study more broadly: The same platform used for the approximately 670 first-cohort repertoires was also used for the approximately 120 validation repertoires, as a later analysis reported. Study results and caveats: Rare sequences made up most TCRs, while some public TCRs were found in many donors. More than 150 TCR beta chains were listed as cytomegalovirus-associated.

From the roughly 110-subject validation cohort, which was separate from the roughly 710-subject first cohort, the donors were drawn. Clones were sequenced by immunoSEQ multiplex PCR, and TCRdb holds only the in-frame ones, with some missing. This sample carries 150,000 to 200,000 clones, 86% of them seen once, and the ten largest clones take approximately 2.4%. CDR1 SGHRS and CDR2 YFSETQ come from the germline V gene. The ends lost 5 bases at V and 0 bases at J; junction bases unmatched: 6. The CDR3 is made up of 15 amino acids. The receptor was isolated from a woman aged 18 to 35 in good health and CMV-seronegative. Sequenced sample: PBMCs. This chain joins TRBV5-1 and TRBJ2-5; 8 bases match TRBD1. The CDR3 nucleotides are TGCGCCAGCAGACCCCTACAGGGGGACCAAGAGACCCAGTACTTC. Its translation is CASRPLQGDQETQYF.